Following are 24 T cell receptor beta chains from one sample sequenced in a study of vaccination and CD4 T cells after COVID-19. Stated treatment: approximately nine-day PBMC culture with coronavirus spike peptide pools or control peptides (ViraFEST assay). Samples of CD4+ T cells were obtained from the unexposed donor before the COVID-19 pandemic (2011-2018). With the Oncomine TCR Beta short-read assay, DNA from cultured CD4+ T cells was sequenced. MiXCR, run by TCRdb on the PCR reads, gives a single entry per CDR3 protein. This table has around 2,600 distinct CDR3 sequences, about 25% appearing once. Their cognate antigens are unknown. The specimen sequenced was CD4+ T cells from blood, cultured in vitro. The receptors derive from a human donor in good health.

By share of the sample, this clonotype is medium-sized. V gene TRBV27 combines with J gene TRBJ1-2; 9 nucleotides align to TRBD1. The CDR3 contains 18 residues. CDR1 MNHEY and CDR2 SMNVEV come from the germline V gene (reference sequence). V shed 5 bases and J 4 bases; nucleotides not matched to a gene: 17. The CDR3 coding sequence is TGTGCCAGCAGTCGCTCCCACAGGGGGCGTTTTGTCGGCTATGGCTACACCTTC. Amino acids: CASSRSHRGRFVGYGYTF.

The sample holds a few counts of this clonotype. The J gene is TRBJ1-1, the V gene TRBV7-8; possibly TRBD1 for D (5 bases). CDR1 and CDR2 from the germline V gene are SGHVS and FQNEAQ. This CDR3 spans 15 amino acids. Trimming took 5 bases from V and 0 from J, leaving 13 bases between them. CDR3 sequence reads: CASSPRQQMNTEAFF. CDR3 DNA sequence: TGTGCCAGCAGCCCCCGACAGCAGATGAACACTGAAGCTTTCTTT.

The chain links TRBV6-1 to TRBJ1-6; D remains unclear. This CDR3 spans 13 amino acids. V was pared by 8 bases and J by 8 bases, with 13 bases between. From germline, CDR1 is MNHNS and CDR2 SASEGT. The CDR3 here is CASWEGFYSPLHF. Here the CDR3 DNA reads TGTGCCAGCTGGGAAGGGTTTTATTCACCCCTCCACTTT.

This rearrangement joins TRBV6-1 to TRBJ2-7; D may be TRBD1 or TRBD2 (5 bases each). Germline values: CDR1 MNHNS, CDR2 SASEGT. V was cut by 5 bases and J by 2 bases, with 10 bases left in between. This CDR3 spans 13 amino acids. The DNA of the CDR3 is TGTGCCAGCAGTAGGGACGCAACCTACGAGCAGTACTTC. It is translated as CASSRDATYEQYF.

This clonotype was detected only a few times. This chain links TRBV20-1 with TRBJ2-7, with D perhaps matching TRBD2 (6 bases). Trimming removed 1 base at V and 4 bases at J, with 20 bases between. The germline gives CDR1 DFQATT, CDR2 SNEGSKA (reference sequence). This CDR3 comprises 16 residues. Written as DNA, the CDR3 is TGCAGTGCTAGAGTGGGGGTTGGGCGGGACCTTTACGAGCAGTACTTC. Amino acid sequence: CSARVGVGRDLYEQYF.

The V gene is TRBV7-9, the J gene TRBJ1-3; D remains ambiguous. The length of the CDR3 is 12 residues. Trimming stripped 5 bases from V and 6 bases from J, with 8 bases between. The germline CDR1 and CDR2 sequences are SEHNR and FQNEAQ (reference sequence). CDR3 nucleotide sequence: TGTGCCAGCAGCCTACCTGTAAACACCATATATTTT. Protein: CASSLPVNTIYF.

The chain combines TRBV5-1 with TRBJ1-1, with D unclear. This CDR3 region has 14 residues. The germline V and J ends were trimmed by 2 bases and 1 base, with 9 bases remaining between them. The germline V gene has CDR1 SGHRS and CDR2 YFSETQ. The CDR3, as DNA: TGCGCCAGCAGCTTTTCATCGCGGAACACTGAAGCTTTCTTT. Encoded protein: CASSFSSRNTEAFF.

This clonotype rates as medium-sized (0.01 to 0.1%). The J gene is TRBJ1-5, the V gene TRBV7-2, with D maybe TRBD1 (5 bases). This CDR3 has 14 amino acids. Trimming pared 8 bases from V and 4 bases from J, leaving 15 bases between. Germline CDR1 and CDR2: SGHTA and FQGNSA. CDR3 amino acids: CASSPFGGNQPQHF. CDR3 nucleotides: TGTGCCAGCTCACCGTTCGGGGGGAATCAGCCCCAGCATTTT.

The V and J genes are TRBV28 and TRBJ1-3, with 10 nucleotides matching TRBD1. There are 17 residues in the CDR3. Trimming cost V 5 bases and J 0 bases; bases outside gene matches: 7. The germline gives CDR1 MDHEN, CDR2 SYDVKM. The CDR3 DNA reads TGTGCCAGCAGTCCCGGGGACAGGGGAAGCTCTGGAAACACCATATATTTT. This gives the protein CASSPGDRGSSGNTIYF. Drawing the rest from reference TRBV28 and TRBJ1-3, the complete variable domain is DVKVTQSSRYLVKRTGEKVFLECVQDMDHENMFWYRQDPGLGLRLIYFSYDVKMKEKGDIPEGYSVSREKKERFSLILESASTNQTSMYLCASSPGDRGSSGNTIYFGEGSWLTVV.

This chain joins TRBV6-5 and TRBJ1-4; D gene uncertain. V lost 3 bases and J lost 8, with 13 bases in between. CDR1 is MNHEY, CDR2 SVGAGI, per germline. The CDR3 is made up of 14 amino acids. This CDR3 is CASSYKVREEKLFF. The DNA of the CDR3 is TGTGCCAGCAGTTATAAAGTACGGGAGGAAAAACTGTTTTTT.

By share, this clonotype counts as medium-sized. J is TRBJ2-5 and V is TRBV7-9, with D tentatively TRBD1 (6 bases). From germline, CDR1 is SEHNR and CDR2 FQNEAQ (reference sequence). Trimming cost V 6 bases and J 1 base, with 12 bases left between them. The CDR3 has 14 amino acids. The CDR3, as DNA: TGTGCCAGCAGATCTACAGGGCCCCAAGAGACCCAGTACTTC. It is translated as CASRSTGPQETQYF.

This clonotype was seen only a few times. This chain links TRBV24-1 with TRBJ2-7; D not resolved. The CDR3 has 14 amino acids. The V end lost 5 bases, the J end lost 2 bases, and 12 bases lay between the germline ends. Germline lookup yields CDR1 KGHDR and CDR2 SFDVKD. CDR3 sequence: CATSGNSGPYEQYF. The CDR3 region has the DNA TGTGCCACCAGTGGCAACTCGGGCCCCTACGAGCAGTACTTC.

J is TRBJ1-2 and V is TRBV28, with D perhaps matching TRBD1 (6 bases). This CDR3 has 13 residues. Trimming removed 6 bases from V and 5 bases from J, with 13 bases in between. Looked up from germline, CDR1 is MDHEN and CDR2 is SYDVKM. CDR3 sequence: CASRRGTPYGYTF. The CDR3 DNA follows: TGTGCCAGCAGACGTGGGACACCTTATGGCTACACCTTC.

This clonotype was seen more than once but under ten times. This chain joins TRBV6-1 and TRBJ1-1, with D uncertain. The V gene's germline CDR1 is MNHNS and CDR2 SASEGT. This CDR3 spans 15 amino acids. V was shortened by 1 base and J by 9 bases, with 18 bases between the two germline ends. CDR3 sequence reads: CASSEGYPGSQKAFF. CDR3 sequence (DNA): TGTGCCAGCAGTGAAGGCTACCCGGGGAGTCAGAAAGCTTTCTTT.

V usage is TRBV29-1 and J usage is TRBJ2-2, with D hard to call. The CDR3 is made up of 15 amino acids. The germline gives CDR1 SQVTM, CDR2 ANQGSEA. Trimming removed 2 bases from V and 3 bases from J, with 13 bases in between. The CDR3 loop is CSVEWFSDYTGELFF. In DNA, the CDR3 is TGCAGCGTTGAATGGTTTAGTGACTACACCGGGGAGCTGTTTTTT.

The J gene is TRBJ2-3, the V gene TRBV24-1; D uncertain. CDR3 length equals 12 residues. Germline V lookup: CDR1 KGHDR, CDR2 SFDVKD. V was shortened by 1 base and J by 4 bases, with 2 bases between the two germline ends. The CDR3 loop is CATSDFPDTQYF. Here the CDR3 DNA reads TGTGCCACCAGTGATTTCCCAGATACGCAGTATTTT.

This clonotype was seen more than once but under ten times. The chain joins TRBV2 to TRBJ1-2, with a possible D match to TRBD1 (5 bases). The germline V gene has CDR1 SNHLY and CDR2 FYNNEI. This CDR3 region has 12 residues. Between the trimmed V and J ends, which lost 0 bases and 8 bases, there was a span of 7 bases. CDR3 residues: CASSEAGEGYTF. CDR3 sequence (DNA): TGTGCCAGCAGTGAAGCAGGGGAGGGCTACACCTTC.

The rearrangement links TRBV28 to TRBJ1-1; tentative D call: TRBD1 (5 bases). Germline CDR1 and CDR2: MDHEN and SYDVKM. V lost 2 bases to trimming and J lost 5 bases, with 12 bases between them. This CDR3 has 14 residues. The CDR3: CASSLGHRWTEAFF. The CDR3 region has the DNA TGTGCCAGCAGTTTAGGACACCGATGGACTGAAGCTTTCTTT.

The chain uses TRBV5-1 and TRBJ2-7; 9 nucleotides match TRBD1. The V segment lost 2 bases and the J segment 5 bases; nucleotides outside the gene matches: 8. The CDR3 loop spans 15 amino acids. The V gene's germline CDR1 is SGHRS and CDR2 YFSETQ. The CDR3 spells CASSLTPGQGNEQYF. CDR3 sequence (DNA): TGCGCCAGCAGCTTAACTCCGGGACAGGGAAACGAGCAGTACTTC.

The rearrangement joins TRBV5-1 to TRBJ2-7; 12 bases agree with TRBD2. Germline V gene sequence: CDR1 SGHRS, CDR2 YFSETQ. The CDR3 contains 16 residues. The junction had 7 bases not matched to a gene; V was cut back by 2 bases and J by 4 bases. Written as DNA, the CDR3 is TGCGCCAGCAGCTTAGGACTAGCGGGATATGGTTACGAGCAGTACTTC. This codes for CASSLGLAGYGYEQYF.

This clonotype was seen a handful of times. V gene TRBV20-1 combines with J gene TRBJ2-2, with 8 bases that match TRBD1. The junction had 11 bases not matched to a gene; V was cut back by 3 bases and J by 5 bases. Germline V gives CDR1 DFQATT, CDR2 SNEGSKA (reference sequence). The CDR3 has 16 amino acids. The CDR3, as DNA: TGCAGTGCTAGGATAAGGGGACAGGAAGAAACCGGGGAGCTGTTTTTT. This codes for CSARIRGQEETGELFF.

The J gene is TRBJ2-3, the V gene TRBV5-4; no clear D. The CDR3 covers 13 residues. Looked up from germline, CDR1 is SGHNT and CDR2 is YYREEE (reference sequence). V gave up 4 bases and J gave up 0 bases, with 6 bases separating them. The CDR3 DNA is TGTGCCAGCAGCCACGGGAGCACAGATACGCAGTATTTT. As protein: CASSHGSTDTQYF.

The chain carries TRBV10-2 and TRBJ2-7; D perhaps matches TRBD2 (6 bases). Germline assignment: CDR1 WSHSY and CDR2 SAAADI. Trimming pared 6 bases from V and 3 bases from J, leaving 27 bases between. The CDR3 length is 18 residues. The CDR3 region has the DNA TGCGCCAGCAGGGAGGGAACGGTGTTCGGTAGTCGGGTCTACGAGCAGTACTTC. Translation: CASREGTVFGSRVYEQYF.

This clonotype is deemed large. The chain recombines TRBV15 with TRBJ1-5; D may be TRBD1 (5 bases). Deletions cut 1 base from V and 1 base from J, with 8 bases between. CDR1 and CDR2 from the germline V gene are LNHNV and YYDKDF (reference sequence). CDR3 length: 15 amino acids. CDR3 coding DNA: TGTGCCACCAGCAGAGGCGGGGGGAGCAATCAGCCCCAGCATTTT. The encoded protein is CATSRGGGSNQPQHF.